The present entry profiles one TCR beta chain with its context. In the source study's methods: Researchers report that nucleated cell counts were estimated from reference gene primer amplification. Here immunoSEQ multiplex PCR was the method, and the copy in TCRdb shows in-frame clones only, minus some. V and J calls and clone size are given by that table; D and trimming were obtained from the DNA. The data show 40,000 to 50,000 clones, roughly nine tenths seen once. The data originate from a study of blood T cell repertoires in COVID-19. Study context: Donors in the United States, Italy and Spain gave samples during acute or convalescent COVID-19.

V was pared by 4 bases and J by 2 bases, with 9 bases of the junction left unmatched. The CDR3 is made up of 17 amino acids. The germline CDR1 and CDR2 sequences are SGHAT and FQNNGV. The gene calls are TRBV11-2 and TRBJ2-1; TRBD2 aligns across 9 bases. The clonotype was recovered from a human donor in a cohort sampled during active COVID-19. Sequencing input: peripheral blood. The CDR3 reads CASSSTVREGPYNEQFF. Here the CDR3 DNA reads TGTGCCAGCAGCTCTACCGTGCGGGAGGGGCCCTACAATGAGCAGTTCTTC. The whole variable domain, filled in from reference TRBV11-2 and TRBJ2-1, reads EAGVAQSPRYKIIEKRQSVAFWCNPISGHATLYWYQQILGQGPKLLIQFQNNGVVDDSQLPKDRFSAERLKGVDSTLKIQPAKLEDSAVYLCASSSTVREGPYNEQFFGPGTRLTVL.